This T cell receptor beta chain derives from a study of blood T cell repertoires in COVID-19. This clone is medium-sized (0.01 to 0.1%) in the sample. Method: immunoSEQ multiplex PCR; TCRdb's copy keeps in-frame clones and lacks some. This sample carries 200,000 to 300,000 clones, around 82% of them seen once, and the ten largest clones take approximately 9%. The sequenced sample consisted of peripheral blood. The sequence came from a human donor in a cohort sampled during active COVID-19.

The CDR3 sequence is CASKTGLAGPYEQYF. The DNA for the CDR3 is TGTGCCAGCAAGACGGGACTAGCGGGTCCCTACGAGCAGTACTTC. The chain is built from TRBV2 and TRBJ2-7, with 12 nucleotides matching TRBD2. J was trimmed by 2 bases and V by 7 bases; bases with no gene match: 6. The CDR3 runs to 15 residues. Germline CDR1 reads SNHLY; CDR2 reads FYNNEI.